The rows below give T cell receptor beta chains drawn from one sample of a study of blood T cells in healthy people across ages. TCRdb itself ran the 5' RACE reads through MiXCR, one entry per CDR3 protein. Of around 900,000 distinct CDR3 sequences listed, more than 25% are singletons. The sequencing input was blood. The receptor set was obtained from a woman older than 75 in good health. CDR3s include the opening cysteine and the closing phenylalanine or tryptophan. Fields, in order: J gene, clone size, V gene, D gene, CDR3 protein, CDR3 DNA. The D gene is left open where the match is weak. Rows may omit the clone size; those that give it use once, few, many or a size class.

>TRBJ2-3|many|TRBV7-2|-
CASSTPQRAGTDTQYF
TGTGCCAGCAGCACCCCGCAGAGGGCCGGCACAGATACGCAGTATTTT
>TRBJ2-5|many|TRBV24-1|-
CATSDPSIGKTQYF
TGTGCCACCAGTGACCCTTCGATCGGCAAGACCCAGTACTTC
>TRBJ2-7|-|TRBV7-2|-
CASSLSQGCHNEQYF
TGTGCCAGCAGCCTCAGTCAGGGGTGCCACAATGAGCAGTACTTC
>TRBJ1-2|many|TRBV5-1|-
CASSLRGDWSYGYTF
TGCGCCAGCAGCTTGAGGGGGGATTGGAGCTATGGCTACACCTTC
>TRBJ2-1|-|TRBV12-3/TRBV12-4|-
CASSLIARGRLPNEQFF
TGTGCCAGCAGTTTAATCGCGCGGGGTAGGCTACCGAATGAGCAGTTCTTC
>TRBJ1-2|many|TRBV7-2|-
CSSSPGQNYGYTF
TGTTCCAGCAGCCCCGGACAGAACTATGGCTACACCTTC
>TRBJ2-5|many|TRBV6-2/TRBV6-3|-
CASADRRETQYF
TGTGCCTCTGCAGACCGTCGGGAGACCCAGTACTTC
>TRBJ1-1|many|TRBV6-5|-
CASSATRNTEAFF
TGTGCCAGCAGTGCGACGAGGAACACTGAAGCTTTCTTT
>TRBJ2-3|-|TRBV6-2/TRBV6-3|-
CASLGEFTDTQYF
TGTGCCAGCCTGGGGGAGTTCACAGATACGCAGTATTTT
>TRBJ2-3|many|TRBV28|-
CASSAQGSGASTDTQYF
TGTGCCAGCAGCGCACAGGGCTCCGGTGCTAGCACAGATACGCAGTATTTT
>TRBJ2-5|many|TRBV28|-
CASSCQTCSGYF
TGTGCCAGCAGTTGCCAGACTTGCAGCGGGTACTTC
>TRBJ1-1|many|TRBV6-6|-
CASSNHRARAFF
TGTGCCAGCAGTAACCACAGGGCTCGGGCTTTCTTT
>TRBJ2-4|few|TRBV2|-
CASSELGTLGAKNIQYF
TGTGCCAGCAGTGAACTGGGCACGTTGGGAGCCAAAAACATTCAGTACTTC
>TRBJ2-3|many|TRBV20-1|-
CSAMGGRSTDTQYF
TGCAGTGCTATGGGGGGCCGAAGCACAGATACGCAGTATTTT